The 10 T cell receptor beta chains below all came from one sample that was sequenced in a study of T cells in Graves' hyperthyroidism and ophthalmopathy. Using RNA transcripts as the source, TCR beta CDR3 regions were amplified. Using the HTBI primer set, a first-round RT-PCR was run on the TCR CDR3. TCRdb called the multiplex PCR reads again in MiXCR, with one record for every CDR3 protein. The sample has some 420,000 distinct CDR3 sequences, roughly an eighth seen once. The sequenced sample was blood. All receptors come from a woman aged 18-29 years with Graves' hyperthyroidism.

Comment on this clonotype: At one end, the junction sequence differs from germline, possibly due to a read error. The chain links TRBV7-3 to TRBJ2-7; TRBD2 agrees at 8 bases. The germline V gene has CDR1 SGHTA and CDR2 FQGTGA. This CDR3 comprises 14 residues. CDR3 in amino acids: CTSSDRTSLGEQYF. The CDR3 nucleotides read TGTACCAGCAGCGACAGGACTAGCTTGGGCGAGCAGTACTTC.

The V gene is TRBV19, the J gene TRBJ1-2, with D perhaps matching TRBD1 (6 bases). CDR1 is LNHDA, CDR2 SQIVND, per germline (reference sequence). The CDR3 runs to 14 residues. The ends were cut back, 3 bases at V and 8 bases at J, with 16 bases in the middle. As DNA, the CDR3 is TGTGCCAGTAGTATGGGGGCCAGGACAAGAGGCTACACCTTC. This encodes CASSMGARTRGYTF.

This clonotype showed up many times. The V call is TRBV2, the J call TRBJ2-5; D tentatively fits TRBD1 or TRBD2 (6 bases each). The germline V gene encodes CDR1 SNHLY and CDR2 FYNNEI. V lost 2 bases and J 4 bases, leaving 17 bases between the germline ends. This CDR3 spans 16 amino acids. The CDR3 spells CASSERGEEPGETQYF. CDR3 nucleotide sequence: TGTGCCAGCAGTGAAAGGGGGGAGGAGCCTGGAGAGACCCAGTACTTC.

V and J are TRBV19 and TRBJ2-1; 9 bases line up with TRBD2. Germline-derived CDR1 and CDR2 are LNHDA and SQIVND (reference sequence). This CDR3 has 15 amino acids. The V gene end was trimmed by 3 bases and the J gene end by 7 bases; junction bases not matched to a gene: 7. The CDR3 coding sequence is TGTGCCAGTAGTATGGTTAGCGGGAGTGGGAATGAGCAGTTCTTC. It translates to CASSMVSGSGNEQFF.

This clonotype has a handful of counts. The rearrangement uses TRBV3-1 and TRBJ2-3, with D unresolved. Germline V CDR1 and CDR2: LGHDT, YNNKEL (reference sequence). The CDR3 has 12 residues. Between the trimmed V and J ends, which lost 3 bases and 2 bases, there was a span of 3 bases. The CDR3 DNA reads TGTGCCAGCAGCCACCTCACAGATACGCAGTATTTT. This encodes CASSHLTDTQYF.

This clonotype was recorded many times. J is TRBJ2-7 and V is TRBV5-5, with 9 bases aligning to TRBD2. The V gene end was trimmed by 3 bases and the J gene end by 1 base; junction bases not matched to a gene: 5. The CDR3 loop spans 15 amino acids. Per germline, CDR1 SGHKS and CDR2 YYEKEE (reference sequence). The CDR3 loop reads CASSSFSGSSYEQYF. The CDR3 DNA is TGTGCCAGCAGCTCCTTTAGCGGGAGTTCCTACGAGCAGTACTTC.

This clonotype came up a few times. This chain joins TRBV27 and TRBJ2-1; D is undetermined. The V end was cut by 7 bases, the J end by 2 bases, with 12 bases between. Germline V gene sequence: CDR1 MNHEY, CDR2 SMNVEV (reference sequence). The CDR3 runs to 14 residues. The DNA of the CDR3 is TGTGCCAGCATCCGCCGGGCCGCCTACAATGAGCAGTTCTTC. Amino acid sequence: CASIRRAAYNEQFF.

This clonotype occurred many times. The J gene is TRBJ2-1, the V gene TRBV2; no reliable D call. The V end lost 3 bases, the J end lost 0 bases, and 6 bases lay between the germline ends. Germline CDR1 reads SNHLY; CDR2 reads FYNNEI. The CDR3 loop spans 14 amino acids. CDR3 nucleotides: TGTGCCAGCAGTGATACTTACTCCTACAATGAGCAGTTCTTC. Its protein is CASSDTYSYNEQFF.

The chain has TRBV9 and TRBJ2-7; D gene unclear. The CDR3 extends over 14 amino acids. The germline V and J ends were trimmed by 3 bases and 7 bases, with 17 bases remaining between them. CDR1 is SGDLS and CDR2 is YYNGEE in the germline V gene. The CDR3 loop reads CASSALSRAEEQYF. DNA for the CDR3: TGTGCCAGCAGCGCTTTGAGTCGGGCGGAAGAGCAGTACTTC.

This clonotype was seen only a few times. The CDR3 DNA sequence: TGCAGCGTTGAAAGGGAGTATGAGCAGTTCTTC. It is translated as CSVEREYEQFF. This rearrangement joins TRBV29-1 to TRBJ2-1, with a tentative D call TRBD2 (5 bases). This CDR3 has 11 residues. Germline assignment: CDR1 SQVTM and CDR2 ANQGSEA. V was trimmed by 2 bases and J by 8 bases, leaving 7 bases between them.